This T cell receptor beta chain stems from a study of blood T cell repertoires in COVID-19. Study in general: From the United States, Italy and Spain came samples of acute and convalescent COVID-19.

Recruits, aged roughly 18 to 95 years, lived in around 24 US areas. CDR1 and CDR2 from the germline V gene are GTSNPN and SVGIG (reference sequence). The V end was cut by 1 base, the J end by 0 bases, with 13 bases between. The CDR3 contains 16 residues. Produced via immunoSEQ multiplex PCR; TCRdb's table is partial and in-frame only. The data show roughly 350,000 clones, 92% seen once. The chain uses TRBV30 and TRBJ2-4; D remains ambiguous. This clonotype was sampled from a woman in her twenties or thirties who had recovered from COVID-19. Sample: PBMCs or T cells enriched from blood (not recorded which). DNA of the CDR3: TGTGCCTGGAGTGCCCATGGGCTCCGAGCCAAAAACATTCAGTACTTC. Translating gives CAWSAHGLRAKNIQYF.